A selection of T cell receptor beta chains follows, all from one sample in a study of T cell changes during pregnancy in multiple sclerosis. Assay used: immunoSEQ multiplex PCR; TCRdb lists only in-frame clones, some missing. The data hold tens of thousands of clones, with 85% to 95% observed a single time. This sample comprised peripheral blood, obtained after pregnancy. These receptors were taken from a female donor with multiple sclerosis, enrolled in a pregnancy study. Both conserved end residues are part of each CDR3. Fields, in order: D gene, clone size, J gene, V gene, CDR3 DNA, CDR3 protein. D genes are given only for firm matches. Only part of the rows carry a size: once, few, many, or a class if the clone is expanded.

.	few	TRBJ1-2	TRBV7-2	TGTGCCAGCAGCTCAGCCGTCCTAACTACCGGGAGTCGTGGCTACACCTTC	CASSSAVLTTGSRGYTF
TRBD1	.	TRBJ2-2	TRBV30	TGTGCCTGGAACCCTGACAGGGCCGGGGAGCTGTTTTTT	CAWNPDRAGELFF
TRBD1	.	TRBJ1-2	TRBV6-5	TGTGCCAGCAGTGACAGGGTCTATGGCTACACCTTC	CASSDRVYGYTF
TRBD2	.	TRBJ2-4	TRBV10-3	TGTGCCATCGGAGAGCGGGGGGGACCTCTGGCCAAAAACATTCAGTACTTC	CAIGERGGPLAKNIQYF
TRBD2	.	TRBJ2-1	TRBV11-2	TGTGCCAGCAGCTTAGATAGCGGGGGCTCCTACAATGAGCAGTTCTTC	CASSLDSGGSYNEQFF
TRBD2	.	TRBJ2-7	TRBV29-1	TGCAGCGTCACCCGGACTAGCCTGAGGGACGAGCAGTACTTC	CSVTRTSLRDEQYF
.	.	TRBJ1-1	TRBV27	TGTGCCAGCAGTCTTCGGGACATGAACACTGAAGCTTTCTTT	CASSLRDMNTEAFF
.	.	TRBJ1-5	TRBV19	TGTGCCAGTAGTATATGGGGGCTAAATCAGCCCCAGCATTTT	CASSIWGLNQPQHF
.	.	TRBJ2-3	TRBV10-1	TGCGCCAGCAGTCGGGATATCACAGATACGCAGTATTTT	CASSRDITDTQYF
.	.	TRBJ1-1	TRBV7-9	TGTGCCAGCAGCCCCCAGGGGCTCGGATTCAGGGACACTGAAGCTTTCTTT	CASSPQGLGFRDTEAFF
TRBD1	.	TRBJ2-7	TRBV6-5	TGTGCCAGCAGTCGTCCGGGACAGCAATACGAGCAGTACTTC	CASSRPGQQYEQYF
TRBD2	.	TRBJ2-1	TRBV30	TGTGCCTGGAGTGTACTGGCGGGGGGGTGGAATGAGCAGTTCTTC	CAWSVLAGGWNEQFF
.	.	TRBJ2-7	TRBV19	TGTGCCAGTAGTCAGAGGGTAGGAGGGGCCTACGAGCAGTACTTC	CASSQRVGGAYEQYF
TRBD1	.	TRBJ1-3	TRBV9	TGTGCCAGCAGGGACAGGGGACCCATATATTTT	CASRDRGPIYF
TRBD2	.	TRBJ2-7	TRBV5-1	TGCGCCAGCAGTGTTCGGGGGGGCGCTTCTCTCGAGCAGTACTTC	CASSVRGGASLEQYF
TRBD1	.	TRBJ2-5	TRBV19	TGTGCCAGTAGTATAGGGACAGGGTTGGAGACCCAGTACTTC	CASSIGTGLETQYF
TRBD2	.	TRBJ2-3	TRBV5-1	TGCGCCAGCAGCTTGGTCCGATTGACTAGCGGGACCACAGATACGCAGTATTTT	CASSLVRLTSGTTDTQYF
.	.	TRBJ1-4	TRBV5-1	TGCGCCAGCAGCTTGCCCGCTAATGAAAAACTGTTTTTT	CASSLPANEKLFF
.	.	TRBJ1-2	TRBV7-9	TGTGCCAGCAGCCCTAACCGGGGGAGTAACTATGGCTACACCTTC	CASSPNRGSNYGYTF
.	.	TRBJ1-6	TRBV10-1	TGCGCCAGCAGTGAGAAGCATTCACCCCTCCACTTT	CASSEKHSPLHF
.	.	TRBJ2-1	TRBV6-5	TGTGCCAGCAGGGGACTGACTCGTCGAAGTGAGCAGTTCTTC	CASRGLTRRSEQFF
.	.	TRBJ2-7	TRBV27	TGTGCCAGCAGTTTACAGGGTTCCCAGCAGTACTTC	CASSLQGSQQYF
.	.	TRBJ1-4	TRBV2	TGTGCCAGCAGTGAGGCACAGGGATCTTTGGGGGAACTGTTTTTT	CASSEAQGSLGELFF
.	.	TRBJ1-1	TRBV12-5	TGTGCTAGTGGTTTGGCCCCCACATCAGCTTTCTTT	CASGLAPTSAFF
.	.	TRBJ1-1	TRBV7-9	TGTGCCAGCAGCTTAGCGTCAGGTCCGGGGACTGAAGCTTTCTTT	CASSLASGPGTEAFF
.	.	TRBJ2-3	TRBV7-9	TGTGCCAGCAGCTTGAGAGATACGCAGTATTTT	CASSLRDTQYF
.	.	TRBJ2-1	TRBV30	TGTGCCTGGAGGACTAGGATCCGCAATGAGCAGTTCTTC	CAWRTRIRNEQFF
TRBD1	.	TRBJ2-7	TRBV7-9	TGTGCCAGCAGCTTCCCAGTTCCGGGACAGGATTACGAGCAGTACTTC	CASSFPVPGQDYEQYF
TRBD2	.	TRBJ2-5	TRBV19	TGTGCCAGTAGTTTGGGACTAGCGGGAAGGGAGACCCAGTACTTC	CASSLGLAGRETQYF
.	few	TRBJ2-2	TRBV6-4	TGTGCCAGCAGTGCGGGGAGCACCGGGGAGCTGTTTTTT	CASSAGSTGELFF
.	.	TRBJ2-7	TRBV27	TGTGCCAGCGGAGGGACTCGCGAGCAGTACTTC	CASGGTREQYF
.	.	TRBJ1-2	TRBV4-1	TGCGCCAGCAGCCAAGATTTTGGGCAGAAGTATGGCTACACCTTC	CASSQDFGQKYGYTF
TRBD1	once	TRBJ1-2	TRBV6-5	TGTGCCAGCAGTCGTCAGGGGGTCTATGGCTACACCTTC	CASSRQGVYGYTF
TRBD1	.	TRBJ1-2	TRBV5-8	TGTGCCAGCAGCTGGGACAGGGACTATGGCTACACCTTC	CASSWDRDYGYTF
.	.	TRBJ2-7	TRBV9	TGTGCCAGCAGCGTAGACGGGTCCCCTGACGAGCAGTACTTC	CASSVDGSPDEQYF
.	.	TRBJ1-3	TRBV27	TGTGCCAGCAGTCGCGTCGGCTCTGGAAACACCATATATTTT	CASSRVGSGNTIYF
TRBD1	.	TRBJ2-3	TRBV6-4	TGTGCCAGCAGTGACTCGACAGGGGGCGCAGATACGCAGTATTTT	CASSDSTGGADTQYF
.	.	TRBJ2-1	TRBV6-1	TGTGCCAGCATCTGGAGCTCCTACAATGAGCAGTTCTTC	CASIWSSYNEQFF
TRBD1	.	TRBJ2-5	TRBV18	TGTGCCAGCTCAGAGGGACAGCGACCGGAGACCCAGTACTTC	CASSEGQRPETQYF
TRBD1	.	TRBJ1-2	TRBV6-1	TGTGCCAGCAGTCGAGGACAGGGTCTTGACTATGGCTACACCTTC	CASSRGQGLDYGYTF
TRBD1	.	TRBJ1-1	TRBV19	TGTGCCAGTAGATCAGGGGGTATGAACACTGAAGCTTTCTTT	CASRSGGMNTEAFF
TRBD2	few	TRBJ2-2	TRBV18	TGTGCCAGCAGAGAGCTAGCGGAGAACACCGGGGAGCTGTTTTTT	CASRELAENTGELFF
.	once	TRBJ2-2	TRBV7-7	TGTGCCAGCAGCTTAGGACAGCAGGGGACCGGGGAGCTGTTTTTT	CASSLGQQGTGELFF
.	.	TRBJ2-7	TRBV5-1	TGCGCCAGCAGGACAGTCGGCTCCTACGAGCAGTACTTC	CASRTVGSYEQYF
.	.	TRBJ2-5	TRBV4-2	TGTGCCAGCAGCCAAGGGGTCGGTAAGAGGGAGACCCAGTACTTC	CASSQGVGKRETQYF
TRBD2	.	TRBJ2-2	TRBV5-1	TGCGCCAGCAGCAGAATGACTTTAGCGGGAGTCGACACCGGGGAGCTGTTTTTT	CASSRMTLAGVDTGELFF
TRBD1	.	TRBJ1-3	TRBV5-6	TGTGCCAGCAGCTTGGCCCTGAGGGGGCCCCGGGACACCATATATTTT	CASSLALRGPRDTIYF